The present T cell receptor (beta chain) was sequenced within a study of T cells generated in artificial thymic organoids. Looked up from germline, CDR1 is ENHRY and CDR2 is SYGVKD. Germline trimming cut 4 bases from V and 8 bases from J; bases unmatched to any gene: 3. The CDR3 is 13 amino acids. Reverse primers in the TRAC or TRBC constant regions drove separate semi-nested PCRs for TCRalpha and TCRbeta. Using its own MiXCR run on the 5' RACE reads, TCRdb lists one record per CDR3 protein. This table has thousands of distinct CDR3 sequences, approximately 30% appearing once. The clonotype originates from a human donor who gave cord blood stem cells for thymic organoid culture, a cardiac surgery patient who gave postnatal thymus, or a blood donor (not recorded which). Sequencing used naive CD8+ T cells from blood. As for subset: CD3+TCRalphabeta+CD8SP T cells; for blood, CD45RO-CCR7+ naive CD8+ T cells. The rearrangement links TRBV10-3 to TRBJ2-1; 9 nucleotides line up with TRBD2. CDR3 in amino acids: CAISVGLAYEQFF. CDR3 DNA sequence: TGTGCCATCAGTGTAGGACTAGCGTATGAGCAGTTCTTC.